This TCR beta chain was observed in a study of blood T cells in healthy people across ages. This clonotype has only a few counts. The V gene end was trimmed by 6 bases and the J gene end by 5 bases; junction bases not matched to a gene: 6. The CDR3 has 14 residues. Staff drew roughly 10 milliliters of peripheral blood from each donor. Sample-barcoded 5' priming and a J-beta primer mix drove a second PCR of roughly 6 to 12 cycles. A single record per CDR3 protein comes from TCRdb applying MiXCR to the 5' RACE reads. The table lists 950,000 to 1,200,000 distinct CDR3 sequences, 35% to 40% of them singletons.

What was sequenced was blood. This clonotype originated in a man younger than 35 in good health. This chain links TRBV12-3 or TRBV12-4 with TRBJ2-3; 9 nucleotides agree with TRBD1. CDR3 sequence: CASRGTGREDTQYF. Written as DNA, the CDR3 is TGTGCCAGCAGGGGGACAGGGAGGGAAGATACGCAGTATTTT.